Reported below is one TCR beta chain. Its target is not known. The source of the sample is a study of shared clonotypes between healthy human individuals. Study as a whole: Participating donors consisted of two women and a few men aged 18 to 49.

Genomic DNA of every subset was divided equally among multiple immunoSEQ plates. In the original analysis: Filtering of immunoSEQ junctional sequences could not match full-length read filtering. Assay: immunoSEQ multiplex PCR; the TCRdb copy retains only in-frame clones and omits some. V and J calls and clone size are those listed in that table; D and trimming were worked out from the DNA. The sample consists of about 2.2 million clones, about 93% of them appearing once. Trimming pared 0 bases from V and 5 bases from J, leaving 12 bases between. Germline V gene sequence: CDR1 MNHEY, CDR2 SMNVEV (reference sequence). CDR3 length equals 15 residues. CD45RO-negative, CCR7-selected cells formed the naive CD8 fraction, which excluded terminally differentiated effector memory CD45RA+ cells. Study-wide results and limits: A limitation of the genetic and exposure-history diversity represented arose from few donors.

Sequencing input: naive CD8+ T cells from PBMCs. The chain links TRBV27 to TRBJ2-3; D is ambiguous. The TCR originated in a young man in good health. Some clones in this sample may be carry-over from other donors' samples. The CDR3 region has the DNA TGTGCCAGCAGTTTATCGACTGGGGTGCAAGATACGCAGTATTTT. Protein sequence: CASSLSTGVQDTQYF.